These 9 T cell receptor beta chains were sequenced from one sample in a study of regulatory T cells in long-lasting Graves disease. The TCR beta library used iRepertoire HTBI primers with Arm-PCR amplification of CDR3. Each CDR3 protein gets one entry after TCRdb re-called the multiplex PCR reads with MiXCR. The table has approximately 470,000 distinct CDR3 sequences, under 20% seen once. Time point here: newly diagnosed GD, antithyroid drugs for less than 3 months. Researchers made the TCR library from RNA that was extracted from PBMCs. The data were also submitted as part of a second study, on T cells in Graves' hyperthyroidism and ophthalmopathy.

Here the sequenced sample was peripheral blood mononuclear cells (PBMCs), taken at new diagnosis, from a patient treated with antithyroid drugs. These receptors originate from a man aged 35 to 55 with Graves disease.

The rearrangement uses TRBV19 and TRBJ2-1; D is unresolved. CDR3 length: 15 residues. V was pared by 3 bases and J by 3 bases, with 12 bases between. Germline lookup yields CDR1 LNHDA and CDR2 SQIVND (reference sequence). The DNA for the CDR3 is TGTGCCAGTAGTATGGGTGGGGTGGTCTACAATGAGCAGTTCTTC. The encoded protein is CASSMGGVVYNEQFF.

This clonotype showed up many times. The CDR3, as DNA: TGTGCCAGCTCACCACCGCTAGCGCGCGGGGAGCTGTTTTTT. Residues: CASSPPLARGELFF. This chain joins TRBV18 and TRBJ2-2; tentative D call: TRBD2 (6 bases). V was pared by 0 bases and J by 7 bases, with 9 bases between. The CDR3 extends over 14 amino acids. Germline lookup yields CDR1 KGHSH and CDR2 LQKENI.

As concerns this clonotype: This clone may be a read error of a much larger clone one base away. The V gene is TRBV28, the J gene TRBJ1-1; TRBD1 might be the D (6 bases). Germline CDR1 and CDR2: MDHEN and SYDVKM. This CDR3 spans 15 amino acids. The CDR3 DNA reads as TGTGCCAGCAGTTCCCCGACAGGCGTGAACACTGGAGCTTTCTTT. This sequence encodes CASSSPTGVNTGAFF.

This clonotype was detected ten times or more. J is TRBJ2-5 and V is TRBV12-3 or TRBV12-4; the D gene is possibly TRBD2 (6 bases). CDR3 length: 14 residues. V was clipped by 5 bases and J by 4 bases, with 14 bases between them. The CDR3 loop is CASSPSWGGETQYF. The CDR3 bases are TGTGCCAGCAGTCCCTCTTGGGGAGGAGAGACCCAGTACTTC.

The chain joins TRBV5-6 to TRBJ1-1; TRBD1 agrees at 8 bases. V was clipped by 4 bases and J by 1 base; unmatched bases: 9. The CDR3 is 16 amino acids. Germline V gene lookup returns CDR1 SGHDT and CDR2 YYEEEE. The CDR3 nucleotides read TGTGCCAGCAGCGACAGGGGCGTTACGACGAACACTGAAGCTTTCTTT. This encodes CASSDRGVTTNTEAFF.

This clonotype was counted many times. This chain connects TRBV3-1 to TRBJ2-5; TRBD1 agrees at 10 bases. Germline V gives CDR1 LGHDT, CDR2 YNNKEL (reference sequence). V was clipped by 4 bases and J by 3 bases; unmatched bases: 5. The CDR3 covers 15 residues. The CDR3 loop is CASSLHGTGEETQYF. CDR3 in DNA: TGTGCCAGCAGCCTACACGGGACAGGGGAAGAGACCCAGTACTTC.

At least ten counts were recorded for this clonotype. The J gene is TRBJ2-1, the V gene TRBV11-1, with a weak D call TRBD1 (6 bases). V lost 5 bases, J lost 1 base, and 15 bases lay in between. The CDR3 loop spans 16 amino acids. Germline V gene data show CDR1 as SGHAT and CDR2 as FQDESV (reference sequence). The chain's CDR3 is CASSLATGLSYNEQFF. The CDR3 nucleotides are TGTGCCAGCAGCCTCGCAACAGGGCTTTCCTACAATGAGCAGTTCTTC. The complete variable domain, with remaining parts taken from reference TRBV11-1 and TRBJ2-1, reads EAEVAQSPRYKITEKSQAVAFWCDPISGHATLYWYRQILGQGPELLVQFQDESVVDDSQLPKDRFSAERLKGVDSTLKIQPAELGDSAMYLCASSLATGLSYNEQFFGPGTRLTVL.

The CDR3 bases are TGCGCCAGCAGCAGAGGGGACAGAAGCTCCTACAATGAGCAGTTCTTC. It specifies CASSRGDRSSYNEQFF. The V gene is TRBV5-1, the J gene TRBJ2-1, with 7 bases fitting TRBD1. V lost 4 bases and J lost 0; bases outside the gene matches: 7. Germline V gene data show CDR1 as SGHRS and CDR2 as YFSETQ. CDR3 length: 16 amino acids.

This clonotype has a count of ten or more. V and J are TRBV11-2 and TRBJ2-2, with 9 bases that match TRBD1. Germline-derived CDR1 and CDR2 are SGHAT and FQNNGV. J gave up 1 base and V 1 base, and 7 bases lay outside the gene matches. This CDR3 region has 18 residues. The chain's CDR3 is CASSLARQDRGNTGELFF. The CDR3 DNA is TGTGCCAGCAGCTTAGCGCGCCAGGACAGGGGGAACACCGGGGAGCTGTTTTTT.